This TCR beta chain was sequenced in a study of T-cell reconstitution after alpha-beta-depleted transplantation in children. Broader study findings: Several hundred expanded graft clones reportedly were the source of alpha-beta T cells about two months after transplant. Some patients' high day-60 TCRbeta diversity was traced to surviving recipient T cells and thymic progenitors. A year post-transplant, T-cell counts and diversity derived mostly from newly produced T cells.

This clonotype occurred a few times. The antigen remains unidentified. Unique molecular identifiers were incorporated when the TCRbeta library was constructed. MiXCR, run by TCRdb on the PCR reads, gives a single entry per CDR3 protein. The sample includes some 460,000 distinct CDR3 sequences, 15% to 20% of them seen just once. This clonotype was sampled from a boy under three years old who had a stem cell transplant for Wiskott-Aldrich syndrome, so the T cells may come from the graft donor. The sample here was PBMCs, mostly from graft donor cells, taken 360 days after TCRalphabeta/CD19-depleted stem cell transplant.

The CDR3 DNA reads TGTGCCAGCAACTTGTGGGACGGACGACAGGGGTGGGAGACCCAGTACTTC. It specifies CASNLWDGRQGWETQYF. The chain recombines TRBV7-9 with TRBJ2-5, with 8 bases lining up with TRBD1. The J segment lost 5 bases and the V segment lost 7 bases, leaving 18 bases of the junction unmatched. Germline V gives CDR1 SEHNR, CDR2 FQNEAQ (reference sequence). This CDR3 spans 17 amino acids.